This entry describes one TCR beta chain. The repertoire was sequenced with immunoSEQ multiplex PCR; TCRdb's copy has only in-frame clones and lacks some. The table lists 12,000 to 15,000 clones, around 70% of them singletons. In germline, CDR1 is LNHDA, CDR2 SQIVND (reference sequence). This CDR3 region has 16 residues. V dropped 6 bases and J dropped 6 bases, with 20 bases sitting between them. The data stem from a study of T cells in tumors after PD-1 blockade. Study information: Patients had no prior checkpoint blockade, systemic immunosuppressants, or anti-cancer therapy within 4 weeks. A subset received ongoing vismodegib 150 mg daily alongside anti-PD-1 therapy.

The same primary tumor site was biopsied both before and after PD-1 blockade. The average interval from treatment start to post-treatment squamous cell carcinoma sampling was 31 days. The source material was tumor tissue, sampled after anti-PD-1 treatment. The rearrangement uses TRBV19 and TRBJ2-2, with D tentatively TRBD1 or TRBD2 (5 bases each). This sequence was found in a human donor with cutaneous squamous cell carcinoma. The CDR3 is CASRLTGTPGPGELFF. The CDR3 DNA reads TGTGCCAGTAGATTAACCGGGACCCCTGGCCCCGGGGAGCTGTTTTTT.